Here is one T cell receptor beta chain with its context. Its antigen is undetermined. CDR1 and CDR2 (germline): MDHEN, SYDVKM. Deletions cut 4 bases from V and 0 bases from J, with 10 bases between. CDR3 length: 14 residues. Measured with immunoSEQ multiplex PCR; TCRdb has only the in-frame clones, and not every one. In the table there are more than 95,000 clones, more than 85% of which are singletons. The data derive from a study of graft-versus-host responses after intestinal transplantation. The material sequenced was unstimulated CD4+ T cells sorted from spleen or lymph node cells, taken before intestinal transplant. This receptor was identified in a human donor who received an intestinal transplant. The chain recombines TRBV28 with TRBJ2-7; D might be TRBD2 (6 bases). CDR3 sequence: CASSWGDSSYEQYF. Here the CDR3 DNA reads TGTGCCAGCAGTTGGGGGGATAGCTCCTACGAGCAGTACTTC.